The 28 T cell receptor beta chains below all came from one sample that was sequenced in a study of blood T cell repertoires in COVID-19. Generated by immunoSEQ multiplex PCR, the TCRdb table keeps only in-frame clones and is missing some. This sample has hundreds of thousands of clones, with under 90% found just once. Sequencing was done on a sample of PBMCs or T cells enriched from blood (not recorded which). These TCRs come from a man aged 18 to 29 who had recovered from COVID-19.

The chain couples TRBV2 to TRBJ2-7, with D possibly matching TRBD1 (5 bases). Trimming left V 7 bases short and J 1 base short, with 8 bases between. The CDR3 loop spans 12 amino acids. Germline V lookup: CDR1 SNHLY, CDR2 FYNNEI. The CDR3 DNA reads as TGTGCCAGCACCAGACAGTCCTACGAGCAGTACTTC. This gives the protein CASTRQSYEQYF.

The chain is built from TRBV30 and TRBJ2-1; possibly TRBD1 for D (5 bases). In germline, CDR1 is GTSNPN, CDR2 SVGIG (reference sequence). The CDR3 has 12 amino acids. The germline V and J ends were trimmed by 2 bases and 12 bases, with 14 bases remaining between them. The CDR3 DNA reads TGTGCCTGGAGTATAACAGGTACTGGGCAGTTCTTC. It is translated as CAWSITGTGQFF.

The chain couples TRBV6-2 or TRBV6-3 to TRBJ2-5, with D possibly matching TRBD1 (5 bases). V was pared by 2 bases and J by 5 bases, with 9 bases between. The CDR3 covers 13 residues. From germline, CDR1 is MNHEY and CDR2 SVGEGT. CDR3 residues: CASSYMGPETQYF. Here the CDR3 DNA reads TGTGCCAGCAGTTACATGGGGCCGGAGACCCAGTACTTC.

In nucleotides, the CDR3 is TGTGCCAGCAGCTTAGCGGGGCGGGGGGAGCAGTACTTC. As protein: CASSLAGRGEQYF. J is TRBJ2-7 and V is TRBV7-9, with 7 bases that match TRBD2. The length of the CDR3 is 13 residues. The germline gives CDR1 SEHNR, CDR2 FQNEAQ (reference sequence). The V and J ends lost 0 bases and 7 bases, in that order; junction bases with no gene match: 3.

CDR3 loop: CASSPSGGGNTEQFF. The CDR3 bases are TGTGCCAGCAGTCCTAGCGGGGGAGGAAACACTGAGCAGTTCTTC. The gene calls are TRBV28 and TRBJ2-1; TRBD2 matches at 10 bases. Trimming at V came to 5 bases and at J to 9 bases, leaving 10 bases not matched to a gene. This CDR3 region has 15 residues. Germline assignment: CDR1 MDHEN and CDR2 SYDVKM.

This clone was detected many times. The chain joins TRBV6-4 to TRBJ1-6; D is perhaps TRBD1 (5 bases). The CDR3 covers 15 residues. Trimming stripped 4 bases from V and 7 bases from J, with 14 bases between. Per germline, CDR1 MRHNA and CDR2 SNTAGT. The CDR3 spells CASSARQGGNSPLHF. CDR3 in DNA: TGTGCCAGCAGTGCTCGCCAGGGAGGGAATTCACCCCTCCACTTT.

This chain joins TRBV6-4 and TRBJ2-7; no firm D call. The V and J ends lost 6 bases and 5 bases respectively, with 11 bases between them. The V gene's germline CDR1 is MRHNA and CDR2 SNTAGT. The CDR3 spans 12 residues. CDR3 residues: CASRATSHEQYF. DNA of the CDR3: TGTGCCAGCAGGGCGACAAGCCACGAGCAGTACTTC.

The gene calls are TRBV3-1 (or the pseudogene TRBV3-2) and TRBJ1-2; 8 bases agree with TRBD1. This CDR3 has 13 residues. The trim removed 4 bases at V and 4 bases at J, leaving 2 bases unmatched. The V gene's germline CDR1 is LGHDT and CDR2 YNNKEL (reference sequence). The chain's CDR3 is CASSLDRGYGYTF. DNA of the CDR3: TGTGCCAGCAGCCTCGACAGGGGCTATGGCTACACCTTC.

V is TRBV5-1 and J is TRBJ2-1, with D tentatively TRBD1 (7 bases). Trimming cost V 4 bases and J 1 base, with 9 bases left between them. CDR1 and CDR2 from the germline V gene are SGHRS and YFSETQ. The CDR3 length is 14 residues. The CDR3 reads CASSAGQSYNEQFF. CDR3 bases: TGCGCCAGCAGCGCGGGACAGTCCTACAATGAGCAGTTCTTC.

Here the CDR3 reads CASSPDRISGNTIYF. Here the CDR3 DNA reads TGTGCCAGCTCACCCGACAGGATCTCTGGAAACACCATATATTTT. The V call is TRBV18, the J call TRBJ1-3; D is perhaps TRBD1 (6 bases). Germline values: CDR1 KGHSH, CDR2 LQKENI. The CDR3 extends over 15 amino acids. The germline V and J ends were trimmed by 3 bases and 0 bases, with 9 bases remaining between them.

As DNA, the CDR3 is TGTGCCAGCAGTTTCTTACAGGGCTACGAGCAGTACTTC. Protein: CASSFLQGYEQYF. V and J are TRBV27 and TRBJ2-7, with TRBD1 as a possible D gene (6 bases). CDR1 is MNHEY and CDR2 is SMNVEV in the germline V gene (reference sequence). The CDR3 has 13 amino acids. V was shortened by 3 bases and J by 3 bases, with 9 bases between the two germline ends.

This chain uses TRBV7-9 with TRBJ2-3; 7 bases line up with TRBD2. CDR1 is SEHNR and CDR2 is FQNEAQ in the germline V gene (reference sequence). The junction had 9 bases not matched to a gene; V was cut back by 6 bases and J by 6 bases. CDR3 size: 14 residues. CDR3 in amino acids: CASRRTSNSDTQYF. The CDR3 DNA is TGTGCCAGCAGGCGGACTAGTAATTCGGATACGCAGTATTTT.

This rearrangement joins TRBV18 to TRBJ2-1, with a tentative D call TRBD2 (5 bases). V lost 3 bases to trimming and J lost 6 bases, with 12 bases between them. The V gene's germline CDR1 is KGHSH and CDR2 LQKENI. The CDR3 sequence is 14 residues long. This CDR3 reads CASSPREEANEQFF. The DNA for the CDR3 is TGTGCCAGCTCACCTCGAGAGGAGGCCAATGAGCAGTTCTTC.

This chain joins TRBV6-5 and TRBJ1-3; D unclear. Trimming stripped 6 bases from V and 2 bases from J, with 11 bases between. The CDR3 consists of 14 residues. Germline V CDR1 and CDR2: MNHEY, SVGAGI. CDR3 coding DNA: TGTGCCAGCAGCGATATACTCACTGGAAACACCATATATTTT. Translating gives CASSDILTGNTIYF.

The chain is built from TRBV10-3 and TRBJ1-4, with 7 positions matching TRBD1. The germline CDR1 and CDR2 sequences are ENHRY and SYGVKD. There are 14 residues in the CDR3. V shed 0 bases and J 7 bases; nucleotides not matched to a gene: 2. Here the CDR3 DNA reads TGTGCCATCAGTGAGTCGAGACAGGGTGAAAAACTGTTTTTT. It translates to CAISESRQGEKLFF.

V is TRBV6-5 and J is TRBJ2-7, with TRBD1 as a possible D gene (6 bases). The CDR3 spans 16 residues. The V and J ends lost 2 bases and 2 bases respectively, with 16 bases between them. Germline lookup yields CDR1 MNHEY and CDR2 SVGAGI. In DNA form, the CDR3 reads TGTGCCAGCAGTTACGGGGGACACTTCACACCCTACGAGCAGTACTTC. This translates into CASSYGGHFTPYEQYF.

This clone has just one count. The CDR3 DNA reads as TGTGCTACTGGGACAGGAGCCTACGAGCAGTACTTC. Protein product: CATGTGAYEQYF. The chain employs TRBV6-5 and TRBJ2-7; 8 bases agree with TRBD1. There are 12 residues in the CDR3. Germline loops: CDR1 MNHEY, CDR2 SVGAGI.

This rearrangement joins TRBV3-1 (or the pseudogene TRBV3-2) to TRBJ2-7; TRBD1 aligns across 9 bases. Germline lookup yields CDR1 LGHDT and CDR2 YNNKEL (reference sequence). V trimming: 4 bases; J trimming: 4 bases; junction bases outside the gene matches: 17. The CDR3 sequence is 18 residues long. The DNA for the CDR3 is TGTGCCAGCAGCCCGCTTCTCGGGACGGGACAGGGCCCTTACGAGCAGTACTTC. It is translated as CASSPLLGTGQGPYEQYF.

This chain uses TRBV3-1 (or the pseudogene TRBV3-2) with TRBJ1-5; 7 bases are a match to TRBD1. J lost 0 bases, V lost 1 base, and 3 bases had no gene match. Germline lookup yields CDR1 LGHDT and CDR2 YNNKEL (reference sequence). The CDR3 is 16 amino acids. DNA of the CDR3: TGTGCCAGCAGCCAAGCCGGGACAGCTAGCAATCAGCCCCAGCATTTT. Amino acid sequence: CASSQAGTASNQPQHF.

The rearrangement links TRBV5-1 to TRBJ2-7, with 9 positions matching TRBD2. Germline CDR1 SGHRS, CDR2 YFSETQ. The CDR3 loop spans 14 amino acids. The V gene end was trimmed by 1 base and the J gene end by 4 bases; junction bases not matched to a gene: 3. The CDR3 region is CASSLSSGDYEQYF. Written as DNA, the CDR3 is TGCGCCAGCAGCTTGTCTAGCGGGGATTACGAGCAGTACTTC.

V and J are TRBV3-1 (or the pseudogene TRBV3-2) and TRBJ1-3, with 9 bases fitting TRBD1. Germline V gives CDR1 LGHDT, CDR2 YNNKEL (reference sequence). The length of the CDR3 is 16 residues. Unmatched junction bases numbered 0, after V lost 0 bases and J lost 0 bases. Written as DNA, the CDR3 is TGTGCCAGCAGCCAAGAGGGACAGGGCTCTGGAAACACCATATATTTT. Its protein product is CASSQEGQGSGNTIYF.

The chain joins TRBV7-8 to TRBJ1-6; 7 bases are shared with TRBD1. The CDR3 runs to 16 residues. V was clipped by 5 bases and J by 5 bases; unmatched bases: 9. Per the germline V gene, CDR1 is SGHVS and CDR2 is FQNEAQ. DNA for the CDR3: TGTGCCAGCAGCCTCAGATCCGGGACAGATAATTCACCCCTCCACTTT. Its protein product is CASSLRSGTDNSPLHF.

The CDR3 sequence is CASSLAPLAGDTQYF. The CDR3 DNA sequence: TGTGCCAGCAGCTTAGCCCCACTAGCGGGAGATACGCAGTATTTT. The chain carries TRBV7-9 and TRBJ2-3; 9 bases are shared with TRBD2. CDR1 is SEHNR and CDR2 is FQNEAQ in the germline V gene (reference sequence). The CDR3 extends over 15 amino acids. V was pared by 0 bases and J by 5 bases, with 3 bases of the junction left unmatched.

The chain carries TRBV2 and TRBJ1-1; possible D gene TRBD1, 6 bases. Deletions cut 4 bases from V and 11 bases from J, with 11 bases between. Per the germline V gene, CDR1 is SNHLY and CDR2 is FYNNEI. The CDR3 covers 11 residues. DNA for the CDR3: TGTGCCAGCAGTGTAGACAGGAGGGCTTTCTTT. It yields the protein CASSVDRRAFF. Together with reference TRBV2 and TRBJ1-1, the CDR3 gives the full variable domain: EPEVTQTPSHQVTQMGQEVILRCVPISNHLYFYWYRQILGQKVEFLVSFYNNEISEKSEIFDDQFSVERPDGSNFTLKIRSTKLEDSAMYFCASSVDRRAFFGQGTRLTVV.

This chain uses TRBV7-9 with TRBJ2-2; 8 bases are shared with TRBD2. Germline V CDR1 and CDR2: SEHNR, FQNEAQ (reference sequence). This CDR3 spans 16 amino acids. V shed 2 bases and J 2 bases; nucleotides not matched to a gene: 4. CDR3 sequence reads: CASSLISGGNTGELFF. Written as DNA, the CDR3 is TGTGCCAGCAGCTTAATAAGCGGGGGCAACACCGGGGAGCTGTTTTTT.

This chain joins TRBV7-6 and TRBJ2-3, with a tentative D call TRBD1 (6 bases). This CDR3 spans 15 amino acids. In germline, CDR1 is SGHVS, CDR2 FNYEAQ. Trimming removed 5 bases from V and 3 bases from J, with 15 bases in between. The CDR3 DNA follows: TGTGCCAGCAGCCTCAGGGGTATGGGGACAGATACGCAGTATTTT. Translated: CASSLRGMGTDTQYF.

The chain joins TRBV6-5 to TRBJ2-7; D unresolved. The CDR3 is 13 amino acids. V was cut by 7 bases and J by 5 bases, with 15 bases left in between. Germline V gene data show CDR1 as MNHEY and CDR2 as SVGAGI. The CDR3 sequence is CASTLIRYHEQYF. The CDR3 region has the DNA TGTGCCAGCACCCTGATACGGTATCACGAGCAGTACTTC.

The chain uses TRBV2 and TRBJ2-2, with D possibly matching TRBD2 (5 bases). V lost 4 bases and J lost 7, with 10 bases in between. CDR1 is SNHLY and CDR2 is FYNNEI in the germline V gene. The CDR3 contains 13 residues. The CDR3 here is CASSVRRGGELFF. In DNA form, the CDR3 reads TGTGCCAGCAGTGTTCGTCGGGGCGGGGAGCTGTTTTTT.